What follows is one T cell receptor (beta chain) and its context. The sample is drawn from a study of blood T cell repertoires in COVID-19. V was pared by 5 bases and J by 7 bases, with 24 bases between. The CDR3 covers 17 residues. The germline gives CDR1 LNHDA, CDR2 SQIVND (reference sequence). In the original workflow: Estimated nucleated cell counts came from reference gene primer amplification. Clones were sequenced by immunoSEQ multiplex PCR, and TCRdb holds only the in-frame ones, with some missing. V and J calls and clone size are those listed in that table; D and trimming were worked out from the DNA. The sample contains around 620,000 clones, about 90% of which appear only once.

V usage is TRBV19 and J usage is TRBJ1-5; a possible D gene is TRBD1 (5 bases). The specimen was peripheral blood. The receptor was isolated from a woman aged 18-30 years with acute or convalescent COVID-19. CDR3 residues: CASSGPRGLWGSQPQHF. The DNA of the CDR3 is TGTGCCAGTAGTGGACCTCGGGGGTTATGGGGTAGCCAGCCCCAGCATTTT.